This TCR beta chain comes out of a study of blood T cell repertoires in COVID-19. Background on the study: Both acute and convalescent COVID-19 samples were obtained from the United States, Italy and Spain. PBMCs, B-cell-depleted T cells, or T cells provided the cDNA or gDNA that made up the material.

V lost 7 bases to trimming and J lost 1 base, with 16 bases between them. This CDR3 has 15 residues. The germline V gene encodes CDR1 SNHLY and CDR2 FYNNEI. In the source study's methods: Quantification of nucleated cells was approximated via reference gene primer amplification. Here immunoSEQ multiplex PCR was the method, and the copy in TCRdb shows in-frame clones only, minus some. Clonal size and the V and J genes are those of that table, whereas D and trimming came from the DNA. The table includes 500,000 to 600,000 clones, 70% to 90% detected once. The TCR sequence derives from a woman aged 45-65 years with COVID-19, enrolled during active disease. Sequencing was done on a sample of peripheral blood. V usage is TRBV2 and J usage is TRBJ1-1; tentative D call: TRBD1 (6 bases). The CDR3 region is CASTRDKKANTEAFF. For the CDR3, the DNA is TGTGCCAGCACCCGGGACAAAAAGGCGAACACTGAAGCTTTCTTT.